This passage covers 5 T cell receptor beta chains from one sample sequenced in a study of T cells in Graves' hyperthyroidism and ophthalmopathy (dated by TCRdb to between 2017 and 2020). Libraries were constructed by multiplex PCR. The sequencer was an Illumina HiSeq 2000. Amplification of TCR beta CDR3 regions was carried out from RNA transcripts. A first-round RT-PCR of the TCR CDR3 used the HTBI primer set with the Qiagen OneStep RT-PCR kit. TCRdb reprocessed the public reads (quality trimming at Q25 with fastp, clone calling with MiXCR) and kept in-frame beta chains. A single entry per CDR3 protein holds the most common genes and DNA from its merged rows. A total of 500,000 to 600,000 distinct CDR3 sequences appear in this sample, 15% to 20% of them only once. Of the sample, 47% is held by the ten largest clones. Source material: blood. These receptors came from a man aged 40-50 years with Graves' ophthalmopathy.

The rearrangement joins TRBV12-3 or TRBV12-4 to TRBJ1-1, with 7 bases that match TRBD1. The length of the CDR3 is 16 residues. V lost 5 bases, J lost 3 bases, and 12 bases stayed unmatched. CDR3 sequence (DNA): TGTGCCAGCAGTCCCTCCGACAGGGTAATTTACACTGAAGCTTTCTTT. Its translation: CASSPSDRVIYTEAFF.

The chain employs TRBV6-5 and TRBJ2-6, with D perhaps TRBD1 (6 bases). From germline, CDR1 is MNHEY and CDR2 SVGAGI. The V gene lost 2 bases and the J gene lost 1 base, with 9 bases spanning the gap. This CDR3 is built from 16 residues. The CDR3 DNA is TGTGCCAGCAGTTACCCACAGGGATCTGGGGCCAACGTCCTGACTTTC. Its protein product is CASSYPQGSGANVLTF.

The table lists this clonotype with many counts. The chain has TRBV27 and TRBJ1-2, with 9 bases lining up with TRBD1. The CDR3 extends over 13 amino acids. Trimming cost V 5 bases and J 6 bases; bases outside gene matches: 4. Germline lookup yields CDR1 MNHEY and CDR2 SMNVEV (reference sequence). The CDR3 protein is CASSRDRADGYTF. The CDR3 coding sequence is TGTGCCAGCAGTCGGGACAGGGCGGATGGCTACACCTTC.

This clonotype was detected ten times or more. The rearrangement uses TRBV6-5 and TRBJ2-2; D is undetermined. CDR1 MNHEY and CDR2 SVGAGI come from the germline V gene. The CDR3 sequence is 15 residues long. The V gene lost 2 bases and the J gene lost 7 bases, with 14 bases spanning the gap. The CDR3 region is CASSYTSFGNGELFF. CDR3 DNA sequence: TGTGCCAGCAGTTACACCAGCTTCGGTAACGGGGAGCTGTTTTTT.

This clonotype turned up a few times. The CDR3 loop reads CSARPRGGVEQFF. CDR3 in DNA: TGCAGTGCTAGGCCTAGGGGGGGGGTCGAGCAGTTCTTC. The V call is TRBV20-1, the J call TRBJ2-1; D might be TRBD2 (7 bases). Trimming stripped 3 bases from V and 10 bases from J, with 16 bases between. Germline values: CDR1 DFQATT, CDR2 SNEGSKA (reference sequence). There are 13 residues in the CDR3.